This T cell receptor beta chain comes out of a study of CXCR3-negative and CXCR3-positive naive CD8 T cells. Study-wide findings and caveats: Relative to CXCR3-negative naive cells, CXCR3-positive naive cells had more hydrophobic TRB CDR3s. Memory CD8+ cells showed much lower diversity, while both naive subsets displayed comparably high diversity.

Comments on this clonotype: Its antigen is currently unknown.

UMI-labeled 5' RACE TRB cDNA libraries were prepared from the cells. After re-calling the 5' RACE reads, TCRdb lists one entry per CDR3 protein, DNA absent. The specimen's table records roughly 110,000 distinct CDR3 sequences. CDR1 is LGHNA, CDR2 YSLEER, per germline. This CDR3 is built from 16 residues. The sequence came from a human donor in good health. Some clones in this sample may be carry-over from other donors' samples. Sequencing was done on a sample of naive CXCR3+ CD8+ T cells from blood. Specified subset: CD45RO-CCR7+CD27+CD95- naive CD8+ T cells expressing CXCR3 (TNR3+). The J gene is TRBJ2-7, the V gene TRBV4-3; TCRdb reports TRBD1, a call that lacks DNA to check it against. The chain's CDR3 is CASSQDRGGGSYEQYF.